This T cell receptor beta chain is from a study of tumour-infiltrating T cells in Burkitt lymphoma. Study overall: Repertoire clonality predicted overall and progression-free survival.

Sequencing used immunoSEQ multiplex PCR; TCRdb keeps in-frame clones, though not all of them. Altogether about 14,000 clones are present, 30% being singletons, with the ten largest covering approximately 5.7%. Trimming stripped 2 bases from V and 5 bases from J, with 6 bases between. From germline, CDR1 is SEHNR and CDR2 FQNEAQ (reference sequence). The CDR3 consists of 13 residues. This receptor was taken from a human donor with diffuse large B-cell lymphoma. This chain connects TRBV7-9 to TRBJ2-2, with D hard to call. Source material: tumor tissue. The CDR3, as DNA: TGTGCCAGCAGCTTACACCAGACCGGGGAGCTGTTTTTT. It is translated as CASSLHQTGELFF.